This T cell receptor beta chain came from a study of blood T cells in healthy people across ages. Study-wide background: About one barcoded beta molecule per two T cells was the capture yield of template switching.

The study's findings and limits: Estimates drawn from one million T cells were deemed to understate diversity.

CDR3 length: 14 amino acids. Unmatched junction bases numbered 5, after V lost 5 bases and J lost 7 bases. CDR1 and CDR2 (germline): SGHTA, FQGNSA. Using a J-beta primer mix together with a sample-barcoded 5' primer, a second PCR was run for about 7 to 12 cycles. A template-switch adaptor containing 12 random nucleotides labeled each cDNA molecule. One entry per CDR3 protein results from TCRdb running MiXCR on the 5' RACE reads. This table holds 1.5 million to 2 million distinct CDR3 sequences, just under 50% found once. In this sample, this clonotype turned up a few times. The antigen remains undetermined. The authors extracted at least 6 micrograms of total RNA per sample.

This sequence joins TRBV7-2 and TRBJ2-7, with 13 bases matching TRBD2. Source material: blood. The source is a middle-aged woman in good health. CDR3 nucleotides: TGTGCCAGCAGCCCGGGACTAGCGGGGCGGGAGCAGTACTTC. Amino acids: CASSPGLAGREQYF. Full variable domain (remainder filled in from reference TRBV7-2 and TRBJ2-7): GAGVSQSPSNKVTEKGKDVELRCDPISGHTALYWYRQSLGQGLEFLIYFQGNSAPDKSGLPSDRFSAERTGGSVSTLTIQRTQQEDSAVYLCASSPGLAGREQYFGPGTRLTVT.